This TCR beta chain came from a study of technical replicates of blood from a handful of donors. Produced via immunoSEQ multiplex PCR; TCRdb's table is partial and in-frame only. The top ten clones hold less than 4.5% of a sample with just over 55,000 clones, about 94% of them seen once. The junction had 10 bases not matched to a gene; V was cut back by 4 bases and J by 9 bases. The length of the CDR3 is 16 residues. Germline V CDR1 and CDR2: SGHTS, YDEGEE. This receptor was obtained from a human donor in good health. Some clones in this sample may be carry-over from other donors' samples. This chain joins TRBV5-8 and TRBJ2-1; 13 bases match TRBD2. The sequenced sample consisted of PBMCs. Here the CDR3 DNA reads TGTGCCAGCAGCCGCCCCGGACTAGCGGGGGTCCCTGAGCAGTTCTTC. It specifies CASSRPGLAGVPEQFF.